This T cell receptor (beta chain) was recorded in a study of monozygotic twins with inflammatory bowel disease. Study observations and caveats: IBD patients had lower TCRbeta diversity (inverse Simpson) than healthy co-twins.

TCRdb reprocessed the 5' RACE reads; each CDR3 protein has one entry and no DNA is given. The sample table includes more than 300,000 distinct CDR3 sequences. Germline V lookup: CDR1 ENHRY, CDR2 SYGVKD. This CDR3 has 14 amino acids. As to this clonotype: Its antigen is undetermined.

Specimen: blood. The chain uses TRBV10-3 and TRBJ2-1. The origin of this receptor is a human donor with ulcerative colitis or Crohn's disease, or a healthy co-twin of an affected twin (not recorded which). CDR3 protein: CAIRSSENYNEQFF.